This T cell receptor beta chain was observed in a study of blood T cell repertoires in COVID-19. Method: immunoSEQ multiplex PCR; TCRdb's copy keeps in-frame clones and lacks some. The data hold over 200,000 clones, with 81% observed a single time. Judged by abundance, this clone is medium-sized (0.01 to 0.1%). The V gene end was trimmed by 2 bases and the J gene end by 4 bases; junction bases not matched to a gene: 2. From germline, CDR1 is MNHNS and CDR2 SASEGT. The CDR3 is made up of 15 amino acids. The clonotype originates from a woman between 45 and 65 years old with acute COVID-19. This sequence joins TRBV6-1 and TRBJ2-5; TRBD2 agrees at 12 bases. The sample comprised PBMCs or T cells enriched from blood (not recorded which). The CDR3 nucleotides read TGTGCCAGCAGTGAACTAGCGGGAGGGCCAGAGACCCAGTACTTC. Encoded protein: CASSELAGGPETQYF.